This T cell receptor (beta chain) was sequenced in a study of shared clonotypes between healthy human individuals. General study points: Sampling involved blood alone; tissue repertoires likely differ.

With V trimmed by 4 bases and J by 3 bases, 14 bases remained unmatched. The V gene's germline CDR1 is SGHNT and CDR2 YYREEE (reference sequence). The CDR3 totals 17 residues. Concerning this clone: Its antigen is as yet unknown.

Terminally differentiated effector memory CD45RA+ cells were left out of the naive CD8 fraction, which was CD45RO-negative and positively selected for CCR7. TCRdb's copy holds only in-frame clones and misses some; the assay was immunoSEQ multiplex PCR. The sample has about 700,000 clones; approximately 90% are singletons. The source of this sequence is a man aged 30-40 years in good health. Input material: naive CD8+ T cells sorted from blood. The chain is built from TRBV5-4 and TRBJ2-7; 9 nucleotides match TRBD2. The CDR3 DNA reads TGTGCCAGCAGCCTAATCGAAGCGGGAGGCTTCGTCTACGAGCAGTACTTC. Its translation is CASSLIEAGGFVYEQYF.